The 13 T cell receptor beta chains below were found in one sample sequenced in a study of human T cells and chemical hapten exposure. TCRdb recomputed calls from the RACE reads with MiXCR, one row per CDR3 protein. Here the sample spans about 76,000 distinct CDR3 sequences, roughly 13% being singletons. The time point is: patch test 3, about 24 weeks after DPC sensitization. The treatment: therapeutic diphenylcyclopropenone sensitization with weekly scalp DPC. The starting material was whole blood, obtained in connection with sensitization to the hapten diphenylcyclopropenone (DPC). The origin of the receptors is a woman in her forties or fifties with alopecia areata. Some clones in this sample may be carry-over from other donors' samples.

The J gene is TRBJ2-3, the V gene TRBV12-3 or TRBV12-4, with 11 positions matching TRBD2. V lost 2 bases, J lost 6 bases, and 10 bases stayed unmatched. The CDR3 length is 17 residues. For the CDR3, the DNA is TGTGCCAGCAGTTTAAACCTAGCGGGAGGTCACGGTGATACGCAGTATTTT. Translated, it gives CASSLNLAGGHGDTQYF.

This clonotype was counted ten times or more. The chain joins TRBV7-2 to TRBJ2-5, with 9 bases identical to TRBD2. The germline V gene encodes CDR1 SGHTA and CDR2 FQGNSA. The CDR3 loop spans 15 amino acids. V shed 3 bases, J shed 2 bases, and the junction held 4 bases outside the gene matches. In DNA form, the CDR3 reads TGTGCCAGCAGCTTCGGGGCGGGAGGGCAAGAGACCCAGTACTTC. This encodes CASSFGAGGQETQYF.

There are many counts of this clonotype. V and J are TRBV12-3 or TRBV12-4 and TRBJ2-1; TRBD2 matches 8 bases. This CDR3 has 14 amino acids. V shed 5 bases, J shed 0 bases, and the junction held 0 bases outside the gene matches. CDR3 sequence (DNA): TGTGCCAGCAGTACTAGCGGCTCCTACAATGAGCAGTTCTTC. Its translation: CASSTSGSYNEQFF.

The chain uses TRBV18 and TRBJ2-7, with 10 bases fitting TRBD2. The germline CDR1 and CDR2 sequences are KGHSH and LQKENI. The CDR3 totals 14 residues. Trimming at V came to 2 bases and at J to 7 bases, leaving 5 bases not matched to a gene. DNA of the CDR3: TGTGCCAGCTCACCAGCTAGCGGGAGAGGAGAGCAGTACTTC. This encodes CASSPASGRGEQYF.

The V call is TRBV6-6, the J call TRBJ1-1, with D maybe TRBD1 (6 bases). The CDR3 has 15 amino acids. CDR1 and CDR2 (germline): MNHNY, SVGAGI (reference sequence). Trimming took off 0 bases at V and 4 bases at J, with 12 bases between the two ends. Here the CDR3 DNA reads TGTGCCAGCAGTTACTCTGCAGGGGTTGCCACTGAAGCTTTCTTT. Amino acid sequence: CASSYSAGVATEAFF.

This clonotype showed up many times. The chain joins TRBV6-1 to TRBJ1-6; possibly TRBD1 for D (5 bases). Trimming cost V 6 bases and J 9 bases, with 9 bases left between them. From germline, CDR1 is MNHNS and CDR2 SASEGT. The CDR3 is 12 residues long. CDR3 protein: CASRPGLSPLHF. The CDR3 DNA follows: TGTGCCAGCAGGCCGGGGCTTTCACCCCTCCACTTT.

This clonotype was observed at least ten times. J is TRBJ1-1 and V is TRBV6-2 or TRBV6-3; D not certain. V shed 0 bases and J shed 1 base, with 9 bases lying between them. The CDR3 is 15 residues long. Germline CDR1 reads MNHEY; CDR2 reads SVGEGT. CDR3 sequence reads: CASSYSPGSNTEAFF. CDR3 in DNA: TGTGCCAGCAGTTACTCGCCAGGCTCGAACACTGAAGCTTTCTTT.

The CDR3 loop reads CASSFQEGYTEAFF. CDR3 nucleotides: TGTGCCAGCAGTTTTCAGGAAGGGTACACTGAAGCTTTCTTT. The chain uses TRBV12-3 or TRBV12-4 and TRBJ1-1, with D unclear. With 3 bases removed from V and 3 bases from J, the gap between germline ends came to 11 bases. CDR3 length: 14 residues.

The chain has TRBV10-3 and TRBJ2-7, with D unclear. Deletions cut 6 bases from V and 7 bases from J, with 10 bases between. CDR3 length equals 11 residues. CDR1 is ENHRY and CDR2 is SYGVKD in the germline V gene. CDR3 region: CAISQLREQYF. CDR3 sequence (DNA): TGTGCCATCAGCCAGCTACGGGAGCAGTACTTC.

Ten or more counts support this clonotype. V and J are TRBV20-1 and TRBJ1-2; the D is unclear. Germline loops: CDR1 DFQATT, CDR2 SNEGSKA (reference sequence). V lost 3 bases and J lost 4, with 12 bases in between. This CDR3 is 13 amino acids long. CDR3 DNA sequence: TGCAGTGCTAGTCTCGGCTTCGGCTATGGCTACACCTTC. Its translation: CSASLGFGYGYTF.

The chain is built from TRBV20-1 and TRBJ2-3, with D possibly being TRBD2 (5 bases). Trimming pared 2 bases from V and 2 bases from J, leaving 14 bases between. The CDR3 runs 15 residues. CDR1 is DFQATT and CDR2 is SNEGSKA in the germline V gene (reference sequence). CDR3 loop: CSARSTNGNTDTQYF. DNA of the CDR3: TGCAGTGCTAGATCGACTAACGGGAACACAGATACGCAGTATTTT.

This clonotype was counted ten times or more. The rearrangement uses TRBV7-2 and TRBJ2-1, with D possibly TRBD2 on 5 matching bases. CDR1 is SGHTA, CDR2 FQGNSA, per germline. The CDR3 length is 14 residues. Trimming shortened V by 5 bases and J by 8 bases, and 16 bases separated the two germline ends. The CDR3 region is CASSLTAVGDEQFF. As DNA, the CDR3 is TGTGCCAGCAGCCTAACCGCGGTCGGGGATGAGCAGTTCTTC.

The rearrangement uses TRBV3-1 and TRBJ2-3; 7 bases fit TRBD1. V gave up 5 bases and J gave up 0 bases; unmatched junction bases: 8. The length of the CDR3 is 16 residues. From germline, CDR1 is LGHDT and CDR2 YNNKEL (reference sequence). The CDR3, as DNA: TGTGCCAGCAGCGAGGCAGGGGGACCAAGCACAGATACGCAGTATTTT. Translating gives CASSEAGGPSTDTQYF.